The rows below give T cell receptor beta chains drawn from one sample of a study of cytomegalovirus exposure and HLA in healthy donors. Data came from immunoSEQ multiplex PCR; TCRdb stores just in-frame clones and leaves some out. The sample consists of 150,000 to 200,000 clones, over 75% of them appearing once. The source material was PBMCs. The source of these receptors is a woman aged 18-30 years in good health and CMV-seronegative. CDR3s include the opening cysteine and the closing phenylalanine or tryptophan. The order of the fields is CDR3 length, V gene, J gene, CDR3 protein.

13	TRBV7-9	TRBJ1-5	CASSSTGLQPQHF
14	TRBV5-4	TRBJ2-5	CASSLTGIQGTQYF
17	TRBV4-1	TRBJ2-7	CASSQILRLAGPYEQYF
19	TRBV5-5	TRBJ1-6	CASSLSGHRDRVLNSPLHF
17	TRBV7-2	TRBJ2-3	CASSPLGQGARTDTQYF
14	TRBV4-1	TRBJ2-2	CASSQDRGVGELFF
12	TRBV27	TRBJ2-2	CYRVSGTGELFF
15	TRBV7-9	TRBJ2-7	CASSPVGQRDWEQYF
16	TRBV28	TRBJ2-7	CASSPLRTSGSYEQYF
15	TRBV11-2	TRBJ2-7	CASSLILGQGAEQYF